This section outlines one T cell receptor (beta chain) sequence together with its context. Its specificity is not known. The PCR contained 60 Vbeta and 13 Jbeta primers. TCRdb keeps only in-frame clones here, not all; method: immunoSEQ multiplex PCR. The repertoire holds about 170,000 clones, with just under 80% as singletons. The data are from a study of cytomegalovirus exposure and HLA in healthy donors. Study observations and caveats: Reportedly, cytomegalovirus status was diagnosed with high sensitivity and specificity. Being indistinguishable, some V segments were excluded, TRBV6-2 and TRBV6-3 among them.

The CDR3 runs to 14 residues. J gave up 4 bases and V 3 bases, and 2 bases lay outside the gene matches. Germline V gives CDR1 SEHNR, CDR2 FQNEAQ (reference sequence). Sequencing input: PBMCs. The rearrangement uses TRBV7-9 and TRBJ2-7; 11 bases map to TRBD1. The receptor comes from a woman aged 50 to 60 in good health and CMV-seropositive. The CDR3 reads CASSLGQGVYEQYF. DNA for the CDR3: TGTGCCAGCAGCTTGGGACAGGGGGTTTACGAGCAGTACTTC.